This TCR beta chain was retrieved from a study of cytomegalovirus exposure and HLA in healthy donors. About the research overall: It was reported in a later analysis that the 90 to 150 validation repertoires used the same platform as the 650 to 800 first-cohort repertoires.

The donors were in the roughly 130-subject validation cohort; that cohort was separate from the roughly 730-subject first cohort. CDR1 and CDR2 (germline): MNHNS, SASEGT. The V end was cut by 2 bases, the J end by 4 bases, with 12 bases between. The CDR3 sequence is 15 residues long. This table comes from immunoSEQ multiplex PCR, and its TCRdb copy is limited to in-frame clones, with some not included. The data contain about 350,000 clones, about 85% of them singletons. This clonotype was obtained from a woman younger than 45 in good health and CMV-seropositive. The chain carries TRBV6-1 and TRBJ1-5, with D perhaps matching TRBD1 (5 bases). The sequencing sample was made of PBMCs. In DNA, the CDR3 is TGTGCCAGCAGTGAACCAGGGATCTCGAATCAGCCCCAGCATTTT. It encodes CASSEPGISNQPQHF.